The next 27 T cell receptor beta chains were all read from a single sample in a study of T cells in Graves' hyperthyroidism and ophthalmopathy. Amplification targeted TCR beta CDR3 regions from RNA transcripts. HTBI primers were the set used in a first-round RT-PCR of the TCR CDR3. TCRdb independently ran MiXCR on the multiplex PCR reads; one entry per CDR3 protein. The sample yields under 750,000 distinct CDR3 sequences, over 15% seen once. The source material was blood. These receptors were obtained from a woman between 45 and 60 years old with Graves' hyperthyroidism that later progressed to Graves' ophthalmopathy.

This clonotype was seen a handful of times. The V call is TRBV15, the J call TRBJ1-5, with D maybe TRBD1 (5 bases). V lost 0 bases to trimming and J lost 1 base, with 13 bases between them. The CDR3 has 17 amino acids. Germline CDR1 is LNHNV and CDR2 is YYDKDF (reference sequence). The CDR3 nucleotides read TGTGCCACCAGCAGAGATCGGTCCGGGGACAGCAATCAGCCCCAGCATTTT. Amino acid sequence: CATSRDRSGDSNQPQHF.

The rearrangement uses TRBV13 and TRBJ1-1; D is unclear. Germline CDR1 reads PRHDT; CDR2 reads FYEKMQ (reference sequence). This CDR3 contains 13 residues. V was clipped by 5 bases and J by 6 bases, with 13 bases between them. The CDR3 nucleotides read TGTGCCAGCAGCGATTGGGGTCGGGCTGAAGCTTTCTTT. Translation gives CASSDWGRAEAFF.

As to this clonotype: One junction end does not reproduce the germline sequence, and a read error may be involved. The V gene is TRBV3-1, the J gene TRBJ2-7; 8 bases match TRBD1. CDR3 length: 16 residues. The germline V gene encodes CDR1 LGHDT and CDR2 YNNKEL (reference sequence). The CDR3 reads CASSQDRQGAAYKQYF. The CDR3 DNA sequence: TGTGCCAGCAGCCAAGATCGGCAGGGGGCCGCCTACAAGCAGTACTTC.

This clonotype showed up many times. The DNA of the CDR3 is TGTGCCAGCCAGCCCGCACGGGCAATGGAGACCCAGTACTTC. Encoded protein: CASQPARAMETQYF. J is TRBJ2-5 and V is TRBV6-1, with unresolved D. The CDR3 is 14 amino acids. Trimming removed 8 bases at V and 5 bases at J, with 18 bases between. Per the germline V gene, CDR1 is MNHNS and CDR2 is SASEGT.

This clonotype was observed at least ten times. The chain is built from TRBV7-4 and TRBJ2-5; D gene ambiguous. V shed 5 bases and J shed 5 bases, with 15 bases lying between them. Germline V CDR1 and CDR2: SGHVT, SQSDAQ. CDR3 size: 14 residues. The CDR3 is CASSPWTAGETQYF. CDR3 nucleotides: TGTGCCAGCAGCCCTTGGACGGCTGGGGAGACCCAGTACTTC.

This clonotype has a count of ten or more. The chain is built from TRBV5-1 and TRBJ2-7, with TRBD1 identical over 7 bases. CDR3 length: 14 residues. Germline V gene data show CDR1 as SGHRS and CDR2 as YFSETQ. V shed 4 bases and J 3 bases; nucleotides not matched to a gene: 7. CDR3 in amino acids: CASSLRDRIYEQYF. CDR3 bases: TGCGCCAGCAGCCTGAGGGACAGAATCTACGAGCAGTACTTC.

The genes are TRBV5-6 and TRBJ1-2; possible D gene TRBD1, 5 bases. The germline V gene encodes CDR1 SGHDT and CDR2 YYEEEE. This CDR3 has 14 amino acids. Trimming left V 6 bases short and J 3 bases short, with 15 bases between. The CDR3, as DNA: TGTGCCAGCAACAGACAGACTAATGACTATGGCTACACCTTC. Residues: CASNRQTNDYGYTF.

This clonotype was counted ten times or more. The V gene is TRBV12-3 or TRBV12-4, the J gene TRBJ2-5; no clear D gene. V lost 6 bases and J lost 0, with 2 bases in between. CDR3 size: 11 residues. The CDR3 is CASRNQETQYF. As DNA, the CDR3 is TGTGCCAGCAGGAACCAAGAGACCCAGTACTTC.

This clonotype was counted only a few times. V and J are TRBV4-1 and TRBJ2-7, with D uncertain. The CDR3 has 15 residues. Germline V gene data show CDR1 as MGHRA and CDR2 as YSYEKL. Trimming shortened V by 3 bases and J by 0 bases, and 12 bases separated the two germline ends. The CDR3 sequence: CASSQGVSTSYEQYF. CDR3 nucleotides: TGCGCCAGCAGCCAGGGTGTAAGCACCTCCTACGAGCAGTACTTC.

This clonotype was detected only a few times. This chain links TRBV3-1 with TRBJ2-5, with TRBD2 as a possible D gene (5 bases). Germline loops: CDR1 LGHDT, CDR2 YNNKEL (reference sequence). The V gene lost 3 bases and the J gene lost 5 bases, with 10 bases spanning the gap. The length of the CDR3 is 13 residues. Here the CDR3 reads CASSHLGVETQYF. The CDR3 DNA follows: TGTGCCAGCAGCCACCTCGGGGTCGAGACCCAGTACTTC.

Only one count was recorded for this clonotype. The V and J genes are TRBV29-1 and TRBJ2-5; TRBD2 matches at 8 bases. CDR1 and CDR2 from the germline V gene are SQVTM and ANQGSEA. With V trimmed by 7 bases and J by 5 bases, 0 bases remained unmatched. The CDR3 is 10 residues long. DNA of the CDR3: TGCAGCGCGGGAGGGGAGACCCAGTACTTC. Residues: CSAGGETQYF.

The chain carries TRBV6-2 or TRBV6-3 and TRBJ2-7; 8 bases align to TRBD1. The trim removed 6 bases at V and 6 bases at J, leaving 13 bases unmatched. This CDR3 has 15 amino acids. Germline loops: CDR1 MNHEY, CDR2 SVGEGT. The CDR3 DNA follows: TGTGCCAGCAGATCGGCCGGGACAGGTTTTGGCGAGCAGTACTTC. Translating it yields CASRSAGTGFGEQYF.

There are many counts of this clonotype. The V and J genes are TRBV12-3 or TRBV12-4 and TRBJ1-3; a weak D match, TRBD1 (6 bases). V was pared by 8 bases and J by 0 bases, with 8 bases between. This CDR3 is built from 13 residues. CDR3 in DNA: TGTGCCAGCGGACAGAGCTCTGGAAACACCATATATTTT. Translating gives CASGQSSGNTIYF.

The CDR3 DNA is TGCAGTGCTAGAGCAGCTACCATCGGGGATACGCAGTATTTT. It encodes CSARAATIGDTQYF. The rearrangement links TRBV20-1 to TRBJ2-3; D not resolved. V was clipped by 1 base and J by 6 bases, with 14 bases between them. The CDR3 is 14 amino acids. Germline CDR1 DFQATT, CDR2 SNEGSKA (reference sequence).

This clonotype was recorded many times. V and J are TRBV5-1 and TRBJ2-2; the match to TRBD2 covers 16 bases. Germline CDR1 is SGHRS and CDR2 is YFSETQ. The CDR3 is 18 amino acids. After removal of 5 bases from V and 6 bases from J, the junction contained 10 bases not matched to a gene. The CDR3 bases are TGCGCCAGCAGAATGACCGGGACTAGCGGGGGGGCCGCCGGGGAGCTGTTTTTT. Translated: CASRMTGTSGGAAGELFF. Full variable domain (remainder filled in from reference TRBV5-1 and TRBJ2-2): KAGVTQTPRYLIKTRGQQVTLSCSPISGHRSVSWYQQTPGQGLQFLFEYFSETQRNKGNFPGRFSGRQFSNSRSEMNVSTLELGDSALYLCASRMTGTSGGAAGELFFGEGSRLTVL.

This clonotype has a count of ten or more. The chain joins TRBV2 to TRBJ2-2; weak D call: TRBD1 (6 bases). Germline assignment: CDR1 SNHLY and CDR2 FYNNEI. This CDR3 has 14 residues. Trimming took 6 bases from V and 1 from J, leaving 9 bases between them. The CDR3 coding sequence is TGTGCCAGCAGCGAGACAGGGAACACCGGGGAGCTGTTTTTT. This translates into CASSETGNTGELFF.

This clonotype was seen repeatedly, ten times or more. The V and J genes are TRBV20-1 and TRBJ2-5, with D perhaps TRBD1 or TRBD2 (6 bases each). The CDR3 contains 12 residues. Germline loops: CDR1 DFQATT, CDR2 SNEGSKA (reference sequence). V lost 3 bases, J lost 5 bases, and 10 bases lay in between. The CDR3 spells CSARRGGETQYF. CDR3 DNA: TGCAGTGCTAGGAGAGGGGGGGAGACCCAGTACTTC.

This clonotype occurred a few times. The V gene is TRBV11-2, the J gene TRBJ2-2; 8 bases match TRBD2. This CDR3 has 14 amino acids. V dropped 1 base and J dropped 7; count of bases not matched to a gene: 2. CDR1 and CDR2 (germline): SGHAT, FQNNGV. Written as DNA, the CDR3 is TGTGCCAGCAGCTTAGCCCGGGGGGGCGGGGAGCTGTTTTTT. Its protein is CASSLARGGGELFF.

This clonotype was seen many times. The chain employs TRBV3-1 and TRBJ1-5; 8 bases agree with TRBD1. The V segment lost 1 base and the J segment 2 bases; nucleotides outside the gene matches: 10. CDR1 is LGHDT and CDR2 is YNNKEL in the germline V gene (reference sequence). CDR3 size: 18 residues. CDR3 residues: CASSQGRPGGEGNQPQHF. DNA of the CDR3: TGTGCCAGCAGCCAAGGTAGGCCAGGGGGCGAGGGCAATCAGCCCCAGCATTTT.

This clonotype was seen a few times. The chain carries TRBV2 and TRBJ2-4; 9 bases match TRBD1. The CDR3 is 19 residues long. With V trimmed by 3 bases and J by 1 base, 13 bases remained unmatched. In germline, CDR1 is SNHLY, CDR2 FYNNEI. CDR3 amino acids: CASSDPGQGGGAAKNIQYF. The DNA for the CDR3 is TGTGCCAGCAGTGACCCGGGACAGGGAGGGGGCGCGGCCAAAAACATTCAGTACTTC.

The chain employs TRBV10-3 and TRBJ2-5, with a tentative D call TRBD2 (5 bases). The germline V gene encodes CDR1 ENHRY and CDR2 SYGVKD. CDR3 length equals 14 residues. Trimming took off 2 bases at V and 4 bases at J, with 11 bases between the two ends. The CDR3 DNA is TGTGCCATCAGTGAGGCCCTTCGGGGAGAGACCCAGTACTTC. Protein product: CAISEALRGETQYF.

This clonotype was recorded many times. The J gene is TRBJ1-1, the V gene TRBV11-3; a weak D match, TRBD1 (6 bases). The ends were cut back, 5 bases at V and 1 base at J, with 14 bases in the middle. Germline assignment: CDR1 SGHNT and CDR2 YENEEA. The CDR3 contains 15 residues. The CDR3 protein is CASSAGTGANTEAFF. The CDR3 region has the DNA TGTGCCAGCAGCGCCGGCACGGGGGCGAACACTGAAGCTTTCTTT.

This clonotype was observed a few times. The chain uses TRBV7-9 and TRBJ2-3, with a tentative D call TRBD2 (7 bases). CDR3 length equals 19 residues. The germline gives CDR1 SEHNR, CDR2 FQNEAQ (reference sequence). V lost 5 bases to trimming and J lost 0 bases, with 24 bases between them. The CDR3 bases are TGTGCCAGCAGCCGAGGGGGTTTTCAAGCGGGGATTAGCACAGATACGCAGTATTTT. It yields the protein CASSRGGFQAGISTDTQYF.

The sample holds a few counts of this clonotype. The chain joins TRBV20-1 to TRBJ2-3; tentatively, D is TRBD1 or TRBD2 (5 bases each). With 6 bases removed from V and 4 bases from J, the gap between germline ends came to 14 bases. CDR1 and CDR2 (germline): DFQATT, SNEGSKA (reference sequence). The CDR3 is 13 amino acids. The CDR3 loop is CSAGPGFADTQYF. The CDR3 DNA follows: TGCAGTGCGGGGCCGGGATTTGCAGATACGCAGTATTTT.

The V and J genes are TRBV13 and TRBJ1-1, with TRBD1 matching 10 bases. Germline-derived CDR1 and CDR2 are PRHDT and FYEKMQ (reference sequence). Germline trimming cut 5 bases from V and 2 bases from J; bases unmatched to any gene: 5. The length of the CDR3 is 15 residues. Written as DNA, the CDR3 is TGTGCCAGCAGCGTTAGGACAGGGGGAAACACTGAAGCTTTCTTT. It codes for CASSVRTGGNTEAFF.

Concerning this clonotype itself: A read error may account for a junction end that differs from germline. DNA for the CDR3: TGTGCCATGAGTGAGTCCCCCCAAGAGACCCAGTACTTC. Amino acids: CAMSESPQETQYF. The chain couples TRBV10-3 to TRBJ2-5; D unresolved. This CDR3 comprises 13 residues. Per germline, CDR1 ENHRY and CDR2 SYGVKD.

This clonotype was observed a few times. The CDR3 protein is CASSLVAASTGELFF. The CDR3 coding sequence is TGTGCCAGCAGTTTGGTGGCCGCGAGCACCGGGGAGCTGTTTTTT. This sequence joins TRBV6-5 and TRBJ2-2; D is undetermined. The CDR3 is made up of 15 amino acids. CDR1 MNHEY and CDR2 SVGAGI come from the germline V gene. The V gene lost 4 bases and the J gene lost 4 bases, with 13 bases spanning the gap.